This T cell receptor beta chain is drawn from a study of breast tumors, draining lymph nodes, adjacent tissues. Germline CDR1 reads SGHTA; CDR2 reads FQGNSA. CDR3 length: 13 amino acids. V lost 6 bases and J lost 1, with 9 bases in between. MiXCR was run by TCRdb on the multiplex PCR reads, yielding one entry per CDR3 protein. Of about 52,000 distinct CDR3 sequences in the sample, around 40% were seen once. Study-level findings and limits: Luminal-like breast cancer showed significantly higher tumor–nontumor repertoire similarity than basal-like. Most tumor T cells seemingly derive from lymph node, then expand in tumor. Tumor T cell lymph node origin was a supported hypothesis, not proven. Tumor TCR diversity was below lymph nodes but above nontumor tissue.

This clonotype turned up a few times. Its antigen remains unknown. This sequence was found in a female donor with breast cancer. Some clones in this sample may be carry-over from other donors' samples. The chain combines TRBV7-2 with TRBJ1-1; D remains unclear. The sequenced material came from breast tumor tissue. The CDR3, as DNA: TGTGCCAGCAGTTGGGCGAGGAACACTGAAGCTTTCTTT. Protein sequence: CASSWARNTEAFF.